This is a list of T cell receptor beta chains from one sample in a study of shared clonotypes between healthy human individuals. The method was immunoSEQ multiplex PCR; TCRdb's version includes in-frame clones alone and lacks a portion of them. Counted here are approximately 2.4 million clones, 90% to 96% occurring once; the ten biggest clones make up approximately 0.13%. Source material: naive CD4+ T cells sorted from blood. These receptors originate from a man aged 18-30 years in good health. CDR3s include the opening cysteine and the closing phenylalanine or tryptophan. D genes are given only for firm matches.

V	J	D	length	CDR3	DNA
TRBV4-2	TRBJ1-2	NA	15	CASSQVDDSNYGYTF	TGTGCCAGCAGCCAAGTCGACGACAGCAACTATGGCTACACCTTC
TRBV11-2	TRBJ2-5	NA	14	CASSFRGLQETQYF	TGTGCCAGCAGCTTCAGAGGGCTCCAAGAGACCCAGTACTTC
TRBV6-5	TRBJ2-7	TRBD2	15	CASSYSTSGSYEQYF	TGTGCCAGCAGTTACTCGACTAGCGGGAGTTACGAGCAGTACTTC
TRBV5-1	TRBJ1-2	TRBD1	16	CASSIGQGASNYGYTF	TGCGCCAGCAGCATCGGACAGGGGGCCTCTAACTATGGCTACACCTTC
TRBV4-2	TRBJ2-3	TRBD1	16	CASSQEGQGFTDTQYF	TGTGCCAGCAGCCAAGAGGGACAGGGCTTCACAGATACGCAGTATTTT
TRBV7-9	TRBJ2-3	TRBD2	18	CASSRWRGGHESTDTQYF	TGTGCCAGCAGCCGATGGCGGGGGGGCCATGAAAGCACAGATACGCAGTATTTT
TRBV30	TRBJ1-2	TRBD1	12	CAWSGQGGGYTF	TGTGCCTGGAGCGGACAGGGAGGTGGCTACACCTTC
TRBV19	TRBJ2-7	TRBD1	15	CASSTYRDRGYEQYF	TGTGCCAGTAGTACTTACCGGGACAGGGGCTACGAGCAGTACTTC
TRBV9	TRBJ1-5	NA	14	CASSVGGNNQPQHF	TGTGCCAGCAGCGTAGGTGGGAACAATCAGCCCCAGCATTTT
TRBV6-5	TRBJ2-3	NA	13	CASGGAGRDTQYF	TGTGCCAGCGGGGGGGCAGGACGAGATACGCAGTATTTT
TRBV10-2	TRBJ2-3	TRBD1	16	CASSESRQGPWDTQYF	TGCGCCAGCAGTGAGTCGCGACAGGGGCCTTGGGATACGCAGTATTTT
TRBV5-5	TRBJ1-1	TRBD1	13	CASSRTGNTEAFF	TGTGCCAGCAGCCGGACAGGGAACACTGAAGCTTTCTTT
TRBV6-5	TRBJ1-2	NA	14	CASSKAGTTYGYTF	TGTGCCAGCAGTAAAGCCGGGACGACCTATGGCTACACCTTC
TRBV5-1	TRBJ2-1	TRBD1	12	CASRDRGNEQFF	TGCGCCAGCCGGGACAGGGGCAATGAGCAGTTCTTC